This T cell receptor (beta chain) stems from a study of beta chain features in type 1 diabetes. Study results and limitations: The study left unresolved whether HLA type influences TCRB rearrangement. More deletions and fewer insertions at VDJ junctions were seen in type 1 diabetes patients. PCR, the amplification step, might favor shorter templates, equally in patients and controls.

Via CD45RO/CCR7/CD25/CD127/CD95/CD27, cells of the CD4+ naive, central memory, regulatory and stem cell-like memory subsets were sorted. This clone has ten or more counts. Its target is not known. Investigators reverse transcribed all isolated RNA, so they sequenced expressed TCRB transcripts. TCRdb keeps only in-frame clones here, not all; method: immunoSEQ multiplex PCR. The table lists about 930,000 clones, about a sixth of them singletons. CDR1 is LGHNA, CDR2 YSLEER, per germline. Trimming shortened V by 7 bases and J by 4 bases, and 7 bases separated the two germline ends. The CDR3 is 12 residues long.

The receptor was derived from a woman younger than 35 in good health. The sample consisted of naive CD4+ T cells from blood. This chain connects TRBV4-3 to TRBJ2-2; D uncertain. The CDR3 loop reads CASNGFTGELFF. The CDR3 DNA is TGCGCCAGCAACGGTTTCACCGGGGAGCTGTTTTTT.